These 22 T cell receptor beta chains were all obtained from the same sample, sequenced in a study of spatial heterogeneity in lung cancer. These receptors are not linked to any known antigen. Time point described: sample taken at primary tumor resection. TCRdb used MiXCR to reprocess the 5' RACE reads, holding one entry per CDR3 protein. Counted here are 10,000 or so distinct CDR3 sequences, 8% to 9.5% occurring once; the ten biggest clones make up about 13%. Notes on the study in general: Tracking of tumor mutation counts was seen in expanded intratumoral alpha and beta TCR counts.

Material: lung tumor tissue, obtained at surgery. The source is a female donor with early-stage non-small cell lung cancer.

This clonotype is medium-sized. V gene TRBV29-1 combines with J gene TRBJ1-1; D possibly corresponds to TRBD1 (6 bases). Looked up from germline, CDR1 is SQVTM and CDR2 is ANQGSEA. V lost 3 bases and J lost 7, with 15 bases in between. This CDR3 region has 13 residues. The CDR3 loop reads CSVDGGQRGEAFF. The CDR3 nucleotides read TGCAGCGTTGACGGGGGGCAAAGGGGTGAAGCTTTCTTT. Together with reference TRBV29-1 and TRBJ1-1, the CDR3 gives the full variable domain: SAVISQKPSRDICQRGTSLTIQCQVDSQVTMMFWYRQQPGQSLTLIATANQGSEATYESGFVIDKFPISRPNLTFSTLTVSNMSPEDSSIYLCSVDGGQRGEAFFGQGTRLTVV.

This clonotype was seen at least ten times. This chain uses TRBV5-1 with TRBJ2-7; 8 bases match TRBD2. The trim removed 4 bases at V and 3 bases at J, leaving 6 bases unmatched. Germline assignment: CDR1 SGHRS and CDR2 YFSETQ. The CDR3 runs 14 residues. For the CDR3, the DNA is TGCGCCAGCAGCAAGAGCGGGGGAAACTACGAGCAGTACTTC. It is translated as CASSKSGGNYEQYF.

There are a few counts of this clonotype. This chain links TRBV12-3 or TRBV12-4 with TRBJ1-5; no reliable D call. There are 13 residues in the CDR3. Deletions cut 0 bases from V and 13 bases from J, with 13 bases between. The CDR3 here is CASSLASSLGQHF. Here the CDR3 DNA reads TGTGCCAGCAGTTTAGCCTCTAGTTTGGGACAGCATTTT.

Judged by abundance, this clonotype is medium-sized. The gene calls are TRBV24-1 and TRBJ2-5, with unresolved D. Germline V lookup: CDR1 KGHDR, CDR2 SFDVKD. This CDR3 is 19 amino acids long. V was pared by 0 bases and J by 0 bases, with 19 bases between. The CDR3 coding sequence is TGTGCCACCAGTGATTTGGTTAATCGAAGGATGGACCACCAAGAGACCCAGTACTTC. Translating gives CATSDLVNRRMDHQETQYF.

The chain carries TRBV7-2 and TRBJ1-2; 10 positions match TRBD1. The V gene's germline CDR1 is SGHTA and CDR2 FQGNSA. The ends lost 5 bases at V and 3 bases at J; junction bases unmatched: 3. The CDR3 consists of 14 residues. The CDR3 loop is CASSRQGADYGYTF. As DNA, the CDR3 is TGTGCCAGCAGCCGACAGGGGGCGGACTATGGCTACACCTTC.

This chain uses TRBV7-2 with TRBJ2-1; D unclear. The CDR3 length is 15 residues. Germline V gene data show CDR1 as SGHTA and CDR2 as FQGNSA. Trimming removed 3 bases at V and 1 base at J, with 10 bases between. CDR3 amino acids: CASSFGAVSYNEQFF. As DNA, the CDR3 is TGTGCCAGCAGCTTTGGTGCGGTTTCCTACAATGAGCAGTTCTTC.

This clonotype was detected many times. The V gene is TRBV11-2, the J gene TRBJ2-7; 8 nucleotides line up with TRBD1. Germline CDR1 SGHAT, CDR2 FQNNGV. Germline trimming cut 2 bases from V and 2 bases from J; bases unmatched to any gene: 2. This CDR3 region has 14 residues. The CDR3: CASSLTQGAYEQYF. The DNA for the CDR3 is TGTGCCAGCAGCTTAACACAGGGGGCCTACGAGCAGTACTTC.

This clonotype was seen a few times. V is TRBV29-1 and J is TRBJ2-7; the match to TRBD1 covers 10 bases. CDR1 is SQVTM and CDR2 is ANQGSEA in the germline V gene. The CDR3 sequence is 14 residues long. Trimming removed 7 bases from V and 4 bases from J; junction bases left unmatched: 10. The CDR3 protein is CSARGQGGRYEQYF. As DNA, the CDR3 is TGCAGCGCTCGCGGACAGGGGGGAAGGTACGAGCAGTACTTC.

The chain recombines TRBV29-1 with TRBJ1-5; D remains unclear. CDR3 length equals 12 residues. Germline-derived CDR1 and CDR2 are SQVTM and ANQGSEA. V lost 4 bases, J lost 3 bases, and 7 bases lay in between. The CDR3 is CSVGAYNQPQHF. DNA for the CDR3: TGCAGCGTTGGGGCTTACAATCAGCCCCAGCATTTT.

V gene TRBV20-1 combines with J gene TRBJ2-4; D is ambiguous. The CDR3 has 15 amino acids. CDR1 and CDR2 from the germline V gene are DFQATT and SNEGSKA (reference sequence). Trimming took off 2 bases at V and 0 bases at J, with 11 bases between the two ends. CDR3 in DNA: TGCAGTGCTAGAATGCGCTCGAGAGCCAAAAACATTCAGTACTTC. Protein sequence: CSARMRSRAKNIQYF.

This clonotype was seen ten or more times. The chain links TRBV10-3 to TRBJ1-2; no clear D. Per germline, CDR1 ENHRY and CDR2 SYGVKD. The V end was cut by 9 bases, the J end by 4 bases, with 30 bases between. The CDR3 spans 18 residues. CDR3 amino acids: CAISRGDGNRAYLYGYTF. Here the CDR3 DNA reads TGTGCCATTTCCCGGGGTGACGGGAATCGGGCCTACCTCTATGGCTACACCTTC.

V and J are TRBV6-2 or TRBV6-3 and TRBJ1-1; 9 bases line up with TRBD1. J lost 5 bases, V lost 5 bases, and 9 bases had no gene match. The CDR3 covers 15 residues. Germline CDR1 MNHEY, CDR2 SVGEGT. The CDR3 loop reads CASSTGDRVWTEAFF. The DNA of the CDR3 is TGTGCCAGCAGTACAGGGGACAGGGTATGGACTGAAGCTTTCTTT.

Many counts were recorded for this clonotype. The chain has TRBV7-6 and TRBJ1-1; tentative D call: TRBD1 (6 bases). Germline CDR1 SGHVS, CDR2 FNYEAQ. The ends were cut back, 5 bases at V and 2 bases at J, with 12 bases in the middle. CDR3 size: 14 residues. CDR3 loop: CASSQDRVNTEAFF. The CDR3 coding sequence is TGTGCCAGCAGCCAGGACAGAGTAAACACTGAAGCTTTCTTT.

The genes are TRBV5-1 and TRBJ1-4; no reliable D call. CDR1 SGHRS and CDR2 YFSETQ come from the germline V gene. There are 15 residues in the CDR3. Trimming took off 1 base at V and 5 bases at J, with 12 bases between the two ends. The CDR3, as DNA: TGCGCCAGCAGCTTGTTATCAATAGGGAATGAAAAACTGTTTTTT. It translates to CASSLLSIGNEKLFF.

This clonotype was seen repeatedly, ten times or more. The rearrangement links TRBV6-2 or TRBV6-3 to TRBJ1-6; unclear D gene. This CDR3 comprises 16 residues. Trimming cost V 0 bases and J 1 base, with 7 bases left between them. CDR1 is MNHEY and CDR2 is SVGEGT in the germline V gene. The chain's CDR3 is CASSYSKGSYNSPLHF. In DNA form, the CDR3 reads TGTGCCAGCAGTTACTCGAAAGGTTCCTATAATTCACCCCTCCACTTT.

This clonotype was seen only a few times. The CDR3 bases are TGTGCCTCCAGCTTAGGCGGTCGGGGGACAGCCACAGATACGCAGTATTTT. Translation gives CASSLGGRGTATDTQYF. The chain uses TRBV7-2 and TRBJ2-3; TRBD1 might be the D (7 bases). This CDR3 comprises 17 residues. V was cut by 11 bases and J by 2 bases, with 26 bases left in between. Germline CDR1 SGHTA, CDR2 FQGNSA. Together with reference TRBV7-2 and TRBJ2-3, the CDR3 gives the full variable domain: GAGVSQSPSNKVTEKGKDVELRCDPISGHTALYWYRQSLGQGLEFLIYFQGNSAPDKSGLPSDRFSAERTGGSVSTLTIQRTQQEDSAVYLCASSLGGRGTATDTQYFGPGTRLTVL.

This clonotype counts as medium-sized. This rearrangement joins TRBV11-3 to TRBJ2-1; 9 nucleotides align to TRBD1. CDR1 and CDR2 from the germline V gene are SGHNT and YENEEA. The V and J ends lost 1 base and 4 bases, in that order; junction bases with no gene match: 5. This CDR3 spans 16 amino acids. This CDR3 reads CASSLARGQGYNEQFF. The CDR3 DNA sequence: TGTGCCAGCAGCTTAGCCCGGGGACAGGGTTACAATGAGCAGTTCTTC.

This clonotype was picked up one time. CDR3 in amino acids: CASSLRQELPEAFF. For the CDR3, the DNA is TGTGCCAGCAGCTTAAGACAGGAGCTACCTGAAGCTTTCTTT. This rearrangement joins TRBV7-3 to TRBJ1-1; a weak D match, TRBD1 (6 bases). V dropped 1 base and J dropped 6 bases, with 12 bases sitting between them. Germline-derived CDR1 and CDR2 are SGHTA and FQGTGA. The CDR3 loop spans 14 amino acids.

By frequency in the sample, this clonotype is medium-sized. CDR3 in amino acids: CASSLVERPLHF. The CDR3 region has the DNA TGTGCCAGCAGCTTAGTAGAAAGGCCCCTCCACTTT. J is TRBJ1-6 and V is TRBV7-2; D remains ambiguous. Trimming took 1 base from V and 13 from J, leaving 8 bases between them. CDR3 size: 12 residues. Germline loops: CDR1 SGHTA, CDR2 FQGNSA.

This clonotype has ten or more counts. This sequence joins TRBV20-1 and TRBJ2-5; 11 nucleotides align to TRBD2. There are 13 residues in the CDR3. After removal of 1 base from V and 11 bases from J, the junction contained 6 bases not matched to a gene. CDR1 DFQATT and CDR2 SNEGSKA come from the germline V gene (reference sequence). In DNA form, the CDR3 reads TGCAGTGCTAGAGTACCGGGACTAGCGGATCAGTACTTC. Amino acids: CSARVPGLADQYF.

The CDR3 nucleotides read TGTGCCAGCAGTTCCCCCCCGGGCTCTGGAAACACCATATATTTT. It yields the protein CASSSPPGSGNTIYF. This rearrangement joins TRBV28 to TRBJ1-3; D gene ambiguous. V lost 4 bases and J lost 0, with 10 bases in between. This CDR3 has 15 residues. CDR1 is MDHEN, CDR2 SYDVKM, per germline.

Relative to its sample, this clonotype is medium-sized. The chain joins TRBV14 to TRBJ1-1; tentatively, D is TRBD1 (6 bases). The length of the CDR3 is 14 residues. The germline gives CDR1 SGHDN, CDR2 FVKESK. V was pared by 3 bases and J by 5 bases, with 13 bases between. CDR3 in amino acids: CASSHRGGRTEAFF. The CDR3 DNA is TGTGCCAGCAGCCACCGTGGGGGCCGAACTGAAGCTTTCTTT.